What follows are 9 T cell receptor beta chains derived from one specimen sequenced in a study of OX40 agonist ivuxolimab in advanced cancers. Repertoires were generated with immunoSEQ multiplex PCR, while TCRdb's copy carries only in-frame clones and drops some. This table has fewer than 25,000 clones, 70% to 90% appearing once. This specimen consisted of CD4+ or CD8+ T cells sorted from blood, obtained in a trial of the OX40 agonist ivuxolimab. All receptors derive from an adult with an advanced solid tumor such as melanoma, head and neck, liver or kidney cancer.

The chain employs TRBV11-2 and TRBJ2-1; TRBD2 matches 7 bases. Per the germline V gene, CDR1 is SGHAT and CDR2 is FQNNGV. J was trimmed by 6 bases and V by 5 bases; bases with no gene match: 10. The CDR3 runs to 15 residues. Here the CDR3 DNA reads TGTGCCAGCAGCCCCATCCCCGTAGCGGGCAATGAGCAGTTCTTC. It encodes CASSPIPVAGNEQFF.

Relative to its sample, this clone is large. J is TRBJ2-7 and V is TRBV27; tentatively, D is TRBD2 (5 bases). In germline, CDR1 is MNHEY, CDR2 SMNVEV (reference sequence). Trimming pared 4 bases from V and 6 bases from J, leaving 13 bases between. There are 13 residues in the CDR3. CDR3 protein: CASSSTAAGEQYF. The CDR3, as DNA: TGTGCCAGCAGTTCGACTGCGGCGGGCGAGCAGTACTTC.

The rearrangement links TRBV11-2 to TRBJ1-2, with D maybe TRBD1 (5 bases). The CDR3 extends over 14 amino acids. Per germline, CDR1 SGHAT and CDR2 FQNNGV. Trimming took off 4 bases at V and 3 bases at J, with 12 bases between the two ends. CDR3 in amino acids: CASSSQTDYYGYTF. The CDR3 DNA reads TGTGCCAGCAGCTCCCAGACAGACTACTATGGCTACACCTTC.

Concerning this clone itself: Possible read error: a much larger clone is one base away. CDR3 in DNA: TGTGCCAGCAGCTTGAAAGGGGCGAGGCAGCCCCAGCATTTT. This gives the protein CASSLKGARQPQHF. The chain combines TRBV5-6 with TRBJ1-5, with a possible D match to TRBD1 (5 bases). The CDR3 runs 14 residues. Germline V CDR1 and CDR2: SGHDT, YYEEEE. Trimming stripped 1 base from V and 7 bases from J, with 12 bases between.

CDR3 residues: CASSYSGSSYNEQFF. The CDR3 bases are TGTGCCAGCAGTTATAGCGGGAGCTCCTACAATGAGCAGTTCTTC. The genes are TRBV2 and TRBJ2-1, with TRBD2 matching over 9 bases. Trimming cost V 5 bases and J 0 bases; bases outside gene matches: 2. The CDR3 sequence is 15 residues long. CDR1 is SNHLY, CDR2 FYNNEI, per germline.

The chain uses TRBV9 and TRBJ2-3, with D unclear. The germline V and J ends were trimmed by 4 bases and 0 bases, with 12 bases remaining between them. Germline V gene sequence: CDR1 SGDLS, CDR2 YYNGEE. This CDR3 is built from 15 residues. The CDR3 coding sequence is TGTGCCAGCAGCTCTAGTGGAGCTAGCACAGATACGCAGTATTTT. This sequence encodes CASSSSGASTDTQYF. The full variable domain, in which reference TRBV9 and TRBJ2-3 provide the parts outside the CDR3, is DSGVTQTPKHLITATGQRVTLRCSPRSGDLSVYWYQQSLDQGLQFLIQYYNGEERAKGNILERFSAQQFPDLHSELNLSSLELGDSALYFCASSSSGASTDTQYFGPGTRLTVL.

V and J are TRBV6-5 and TRBJ1-2, with no clear D. The CDR3 totals 13 residues. Trimming removed 6 bases from V and 4 bases from J, with 12 bases in between. Looked up from germline, CDR1 is MNHEY and CDR2 is SVGAGI. CDR3 sequence: CASSLRWTYGYTF. The CDR3 DNA reads as TGTGCCAGCAGCCTACGGTGGACCTATGGCTACACCTTC.

The chain has TRBV2 and TRBJ2-3; D might be TRBD2 (7 bases). This CDR3 has 16 amino acids. Germline V lookup: CDR1 SNHLY, CDR2 FYNNEI. Trimming removed 7 bases from V and 2 bases from J, with 19 bases in between. The CDR3 sequence is CASNWGGGDLTDTQYF. In DNA, the CDR3 is TGTGCCAGCAATTGGGGGGGCGGGGACCTCACAGATACGCAGTATTTT.

CDR3 DNA: TGTGCCAGCAGTGAAGCGCTTACCGGAGCAAACTACGAGCAGTACTTC. Amino acid sequence: CASSEALTGANYEQYF. The gene calls are TRBV2 and TRBJ2-5; D gene uncertain. The J call may be in error: the DNA end matches TRBJ2-7 better. The CDR3 loop spans 16 amino acids. Germline V lookup: CDR1 SNHLY, CDR2 FYNNEI.